The text below deals with one T cell receptor beta chain. The sample originates from a study of T cells of healthy individuals. Trimming at V came to 8 bases and at J to 3 bases, leaving 6 bases not matched to a gene. This CDR3 is built from 14 residues. Germline CDR1 is LGHNA and CDR2 is YNFKEQ. TCRdb analysed the 5' RACE reads with MiXCR anew, one entry per CDR3 protein. Here the sample spans approximately 100,000 distinct CDR3 sequences, about 16% being singletons. This receptor was obtained from a human donor in good health. The rearrangement uses TRBV4-2 and TRBJ2-2; 7 bases are shared with TRBD2. CDR3 sequence: CASGLVGDTGELFF. CDR3 DNA: TGTGCCAGCGGACTAGTAGGGGACACCGGGGAGCTGTTTTTT.